The source of this TCR beta chain is a study of metastatic and nonmetastatic thyroid tumors. Study as a whole: Comparative analysis of repertoires was undertaken across blood and tumor or nodule tissue obtained from malignant and benign thyroid patients. Findings and limits, study-wide: Compared with benign nodules, malignant thyroid tumors were reported to have significantly higher TCR beta diversity in both blood and tumor.

The table lists this clone with many counts. Antigen: not known. Original processing methods: In papillary thyroid cancer, a distant-metastasis classifier was built using CDR3 differences across clinicopathological groups. TCRdb reanalyzed the PCR reads with MiXCR. The V and J calls follow TCRdb's processing rather than the paper's. Of 22,000 or so clones in the sample, 13% to 15% were seen once. All patients were treatment-naive before thyroid surgery. Looked up from germline, CDR1 is SGDLS and CDR2 is YYNGEE. The V end lost 0 bases, the J end lost 6 bases, and 15 bases lay between the germline ends. The CDR3 is 16 residues long.

This TCR derives from a female donor with papillary thyroid cancer or a benign thyroid nodule (not recorded which). Some clones in this sample may be carry-over from other donors' samples. This chain connects TRBV9 to TRBJ2-2; perhaps TRBD2 as D (6 bases). The specimen was tumor tissue. The chain's CDR3 is CASSVVGQGGAGELFF. CDR3 DNA: TGTGCCAGCAGCGTAGTTGGGCAGGGCGGGGCCGGGGAGCTGTTTTTT.